These 4 T cell receptor beta chains came from one sample sequenced in a study of OX40 agonist ivuxolimab in advanced cancers. Libraries were prepared by immunoSEQ multiplex PCR; TCRdb keeps only in-frame clonotypes and omits some of them. The sample has about 100,000 clones, less than 95% seen once. The sample consisted of CD4+ or CD8+ T cells sorted from blood, taken in a trial of the OX40 agonist ivuxolimab. The origin of the receptors is an adult with an advanced solid tumor such as melanoma, head and neck, liver or kidney cancer.

The J gene is TRBJ2-1, the V gene TRBV28; TRBD1 matches at 10 bases. The CDR3 has 15 amino acids. Losses at the gene ends were 6 bases for V and 9 bases for J; bases not matched to a gene: 11. Germline CDR1 and CDR2: MDHEN and SYDVKM. The CDR3 reads CASSLPGQGSGEQFF. In DNA, the CDR3 is TGTGCCAGCAGCTTACCGGGACAGGGGAGTGGTGAGCAGTTCTTC.

This clone has just one count. This chain connects TRBV30 to TRBJ2-6; weak D call: TRBD1 (5 bases). V gave up 0 bases and J gave up 5 bases, with 8 bases separating them. The CDR3 length is 14 residues. Germline CDR1 is GTSNPN and CDR2 is SVGIG (reference sequence). The DNA of the CDR3 is TGTGCCTGGAGTGTAAGGGGATGGGCCAACGTCCTGACTTTC. It translates to CAWSVRGWANVLTF. Complete variable domain (other parts from reference TRBV30 and TRBJ2-6): SQTIHQWPATLVQPVGSPLSLECTVEGTSNPNLYWYRQAAGRGLQLLFYSVGIGQISSEVPQNLSASRPQDRQFILSSKKLLLSDSGFYLCAWSVRGWANVLTFGAGSRLTVL.

The rearrangement joins TRBV14 to TRBJ1-1; 7 bases map to TRBD1. V lost 0 bases to trimming and J lost 0 bases; unmatched junction nucleotides: 4. This CDR3 comprises 16 residues. The germline gives CDR1 SGHDN, CDR2 FVKESK. CDR3 sequence reads: CASSQDLGQVNTEAFF. Written as DNA, the CDR3 is TGTGCCAGCAGCCAAGATCTAGGACAGGTGAACACTGAAGCTTTCTTT. The whole variable domain, filled in from reference TRBV14 and TRBJ1-1, reads EAGVTQFPSHSVIEKGQTVTLRCDPISGHDNLYWYRRVMGKEIKFLLHFVKESKQDESGMPNNRFLAERTGGTYSTLKVQPAELEDSGVYFCASSQDLGQVNTEAFFGQGTRLTVV.

The chain couples TRBV5-4 to TRBJ2-1; either TRBD1 or TRBD2 may fit D (6 bases each). Trimming took 6 bases from V and 6 from J, leaving 19 bases between them. The CDR3 is 15 residues long. Germline values: CDR1 SGHNT, CDR2 YYREEE (reference sequence). The chain's CDR3 is CASTSGGGIGNEQFF. The CDR3 coding sequence is TGTGCCAGCACCTCCGGAGGGGGAATCGGCAATGAGCAGTTCTTC.